Each of the 22 T cell receptor beta chains below was sequenced from the same sample in a study of beta chain features in type 1 diabetes. The sequenced template was cDNA made from the entire isolated RNA. Sequencing was performed with immunoSEQ multiplex PCR; in TCRdb, only in-frame clones are kept and a portion is missing. This repertoire shows 860,000 or so clones, around a sixth found once; its top ten account for 0.02% to 0.03%. The sample consisted of naive CD4+ T cells from blood. These receptor sequences come from a woman aged 18-35 years in good health.

This clone was recorded a few times. Other DNA sequences in the sample encode the same CDR3. V and J are TRBV7-3 and TRBJ2-1; possibly TRBD1 or TRBD2 for D (5 bases each). Trimming took off 5 bases at V and 5 bases at J, with 10 bases between the two ends. Per germline, CDR1 SGHTA and CDR2 FQGTGA. This CDR3 is built from 13 residues. CDR3 sequence (DNA): TGTGCCAGCAGCCCCGGGACGAACAATGAGCAGTTCTTC. Protein product: CASSPGTNNEQFF.

The chain recombines TRBV7-2 with TRBJ1-5; D is ambiguous. Germline CDR1 and CDR2: SGHTA and FQGNSA. This CDR3 comprises 13 residues. V was pared by 5 bases and J by 7 bases, with 12 bases between. This CDR3 is CASSMQLGQPQHF. Written as DNA, the CDR3 is TGTGCCAGCAGCATGCAACTGGGGCAGCCCCAGCATTTT. Full variable domain (remainder filled in from reference TRBV7-2 and TRBJ1-5): GAGVSQSPSNKVTEKGKDVELRCDPISGHTALYWYRQSLGQGLEFLIYFQGNSAPDKSGLPSDRFSAERTGGSVSTLTIQRTQQEDSAVYLCASSMQLGQPQHFGDGTRLSIL.

The genes are TRBV9 and TRBJ2-1; possible D gene TRBD2, 5 bases. Deletions cut 0 bases from V and 5 bases from J, with 18 bases between. This CDR3 contains 17 residues. Germline loops: CDR1 SGDLS, CDR2 YYNGEE. CDR3 amino acids: CASSVGLRAGLDNEQFF. Written as DNA, the CDR3 is TGTGCCAGCAGCGTAGGGTTGCGGGCCGGTTTAGACAATGAGCAGTTCTTC.

This clone has more than one count but fewer than ten. The chain carries TRBV7-9 and TRBJ2-7; 7 bases map to TRBD2. CDR3 length: 15 residues. Germline V gene lookup returns CDR1 SEHNR and CDR2 FQNEAQ (reference sequence). Unmatched junction bases numbered 7, after V lost 3 bases and J lost 2 bases. The chain's CDR3 is CASSFGGSGAYEQYF. The CDR3 DNA reads as TGTGCCAGCAGCTTCGGCGGGAGCGGCGCCTACGAGCAGTACTTC.

This clone was counted a few times. This chain links TRBV6-6 with TRBJ2-1; D remains unclear. CDR1 is MNHNY, CDR2 SVGAGI, per germline (reference sequence). Between the trimmed V and J ends, which lost 0 bases and 5 bases, there was a span of 8 bases. The CDR3 contains 14 residues. The CDR3 DNA reads TGTGCCAGCAGTTACTCGAAGCCGAACAATGAGCAGTTCTTC. Residues: CASSYSKPNNEQFF.

This chain connects TRBV5-4 to TRBJ2-3; TRBD2 aligns across 16 bases. Germline trimming cut 3 bases from V and 1 base from J; bases unmatched to any gene: 5. Germline values: CDR1 SGHNT, CDR2 YYREEE (reference sequence). The CDR3 consists of 18 residues. The CDR3 DNA reads as TGTGCCAGCAGCTCGGGACTAGCGGGAGGGGTTGGCACAGATACGCAGTATTTT. It is translated as CASSSGLAGGVGTDTQYF.

This clone was observed a few times. Different DNA sequences within this sample yield the same CDR3. The chain employs TRBV18 and TRBJ2-5; D is possibly TRBD1 (6 bases). Between the trimmed V and J ends, which lost 4 bases and 2 bases, there was a span of 8 bases. The germline gives CDR1 KGHSH, CDR2 LQKENI. This CDR3 has 13 amino acids. The CDR3 reads CASSRGQQETQYF. For the CDR3, the DNA is TGTGCCAGCTCACGCGGACAGCAAGAGACCCAGTACTTC. Filled out from reference TRBV18 and TRBJ2-5, the complete variable domain reads NAGVMQNPRHLVRRRGQEARLRCSPMKGHSHVYWYRQLPEEGLKFMVYLQKENIIDESGMPKERFSAEFPKEGPSILRIQQVVRGDSAAYFCASSRGQQETQYFGPGTRLLVL.

V and J are TRBV10-3 and TRBJ2-1; D is ambiguous. CDR1 ENHRY and CDR2 SYGVKD come from the germline V gene. The CDR3 is 14 residues long. V was cut by 10 bases and J by 8 bases, with 21 bases left in between. The CDR3 here is CASTLRTSLDEQFF. The CDR3 region has the DNA TGTGCCAGCACCCTTCGGACGTCCTTGGATGAGCAGTTCTTC.

This clone was counted a few times. The CDR3 spells CASSYSQVRGEQFF. The CDR3 DNA reads as TGTGCCAGCAGTTACTCGCAGGTTAGAGGGGAGCAGTTCTTC. V is TRBV6-6 and J is TRBJ2-1, with D possibly TRBD2 on 5 matching bases. The CDR3 spans 14 residues. Germline CDR1 MNHNY, CDR2 SVGAGI (reference sequence). The ends were cut back, 0 bases at V and 10 bases at J, with 13 bases in the middle.

This clone was seen a few times. The chain is built from TRBV7-8 and TRBJ2-7; D is ambiguous. The V end was cut by 3 bases, the J end by 2 bases, with 2 bases between. Germline V CDR1 and CDR2: SGHVS, FQNEAQ. This CDR3 is built from 11 residues. Here the CDR3 DNA reads TGTGCCAGCAGCTTTACCTACGAGCAGTACTTC. This codes for CASSFTYEQYF.

The V and J genes are TRBV7-2 and TRBJ2-1; tentative D call: TRBD1 (6 bases). The ends were cut back, 5 bases at V and 3 bases at J, with 11 bases in the middle. Germline V gene data show CDR1 as SGHTA and CDR2 as FQGNSA. The CDR3 consists of 14 residues. This chain's CDR3 is CASSRQAIYNEQFF. CDR3 nucleotide sequence: TGTGCCAGCAGCCGACAGGCTATCTACAATGAGCAGTTCTTC.

This clone appeared a few times. CDR3: CASSPQGPSYNEQFF. The CDR3 region has the DNA TGTGCCAGCAGCCCACAGGGGCCCTCCTACAATGAGCAGTTCTTC. J is TRBJ2-1 and V is TRBV7-2; 7 nucleotides agree with TRBD1. Germline V gene sequence: CDR1 SGHTA, CDR2 FQGNSA. The CDR3 consists of 15 residues. J was trimmed by 0 bases and V by 5 bases; bases with no gene match: 4.

The V gene is TRBV7-8, the J gene TRBJ2-1; the match to TRBD2 covers 14 bases. With 5 bases clipped from V and 4 bases from J, the junction kept 10 bases outside the gene matches. Germline CDR1 reads SGHVS; CDR2 reads FQNEAQ. CDR3 length: 18 residues. In DNA, the CDR3 is TGTGCCAGCAGCCCGACTAGCGGGAGGGCCCGAACGTACAATGAGCAGTTCTTC. It specifies CASSPTSGRARTYNEQFF.

Only a few counts were recorded for this clone. The V gene is TRBV25-1, the J gene TRBJ2-5, with 13 bases identical to TRBD2. The CDR3 extends over 17 amino acids. V dropped 3 bases and J dropped 5; count of bases not matched to a gene: 9. The germline V gene has CDR1 MGHDK and CDR2 SYGVNS. The chain's CDR3 is CASSDQRLAGGEETQYF. The CDR3, as DNA: TGTGCCAGCAGTGACCAAAGACTAGCGGGGGGAGAGGAGACCCAGTACTTC. Full variable domain (rest looked up from reference TRBV25-1 and TRBJ2-5): EADIYQTPRYLVIGTGKKITLECSQTMGHDKMYWYQQDPGMELHLIHYSYGVNSTEKGDLSSESTVSRIRTEHFPLTLESARPSHTSQYLCASSDQRLAGGEETQYFGPGTRLLVL.

This clone was seen a handful of times. The CDR3 loop is CASSRTTPYNEQFF. DNA of the CDR3: TGTGCCAGCAGTCGGACTACTCCCTACAATGAGCAGTTCTTC. The chain joins TRBV6-5 to TRBJ2-1; a weak D match, TRBD2 (6 bases). The germline V gene encodes CDR1 MNHEY and CDR2 SVGAGI. Trimming pared 5 bases from V and 2 bases from J, leaving 10 bases between. This CDR3 comprises 14 residues.

J is TRBJ2-5 and V is TRBV7-3; no firm D call. Germline lookup yields CDR1 SGHTA and CDR2 FQGTGA. V lost 2 bases and J lost 6, with 10 bases in between. The CDR3 spans 13 residues. The chain's CDR3 is CASSLVRDQTQYF. CDR3 coding DNA: TGTGCCAGCAGCTTAGTTAGGGATCAGACCCAGTACTTC.

This clone was seen a few times. V and J are TRBV7-2 and TRBJ2-1; D not certain. CDR1 is SGHTA and CDR2 is FQGNSA in the germline V gene. Deletions cut 4 bases from V and 5 bases from J, with 15 bases between. The CDR3 extends over 15 amino acids. The CDR3 spells CASSSPSGRHNEQFF. The CDR3 nucleotides read TGTGCCAGCAGCTCTCCTTCCGGACGGCACAATGAGCAGTTCTTC. The complete variable domain, with remaining parts taken from reference TRBV7-2 and TRBJ2-1, reads GAGVSQSPSNKVTEKGKDVELRCDPISGHTALYWYRQSLGQGLEFLIYFQGNSAPDKSGLPSDRFSAERTGGSVSTLTIQRTQQEDSAVYLCASSSPSGRHNEQFFGPGTRLTVL.

The chain links TRBV7-3 to TRBJ2-3; D unresolved. This CDR3 comprises 13 residues. Trimming shortened V by 6 bases and J by 6 bases, and 13 bases separated the two germline ends. The germline V gene has CDR1 SGHTA and CDR2 FQGTGA. The CDR3 nucleotides read TGTGCCAGCAGAAAAGGGTCGACGGATACGCAGTATTTT. Translation: CASRKGSTDTQYF.

V and J are TRBV6-6 and TRBJ2-1, with TRBD2 matching over 7 bases. Germline loops: CDR1 MNHNY, CDR2 SVGAGI (reference sequence). The V gene end was trimmed by 5 bases and the J gene end by 10 bases; junction bases not matched to a gene: 5. The CDR3 runs 12 residues. The CDR3 loop is CASSPTRGEQFF. For the CDR3, the DNA is TGTGCCAGCAGTCCCACGCGGGGGGAGCAGTTCTTC.

The chain couples TRBV9 to TRBJ2-2; 7 nucleotides agree with TRBD2. The germline gives CDR1 SGDLS, CDR2 YYNGEE. V shed 6 bases, J shed 5 bases, and the junction held 13 bases outside the gene matches. The CDR3 runs to 16 residues. The CDR3: CASNRREGMSTGELFF. The CDR3 DNA is TGTGCCAGCAATCGTAGGGAGGGGATGTCGACCGGGGAGCTGTTTTTT.

This clone was observed a few times. The chain is built from TRBV7-2 and TRBJ2-1, with 11 bases aligning to TRBD1. Germline lookup yields CDR1 SGHTA and CDR2 FQGNSA. The length of the CDR3 is 15 residues. With V trimmed by 7 bases and J by 6 bases, 8 bases remained unmatched. The CDR3 bases are TGTGCCAGCAAAAAACCGGGACAGGGGGTCAATGAGCAGTTCTTC. Amino acid sequence: CASKKPGQGVNEQFF.

This chain connects TRBV6-1 to TRBJ2-3; no reliable D call. CDR3 length: 15 amino acids. The germline CDR1 and CDR2 sequences are MNHNS and SASEGT. The V end lost 5 bases, the J end lost 3 bases, and 15 bases lay between the germline ends. This CDR3 reads CASSRIPLGTDTQYF. Written as DNA, the CDR3 is TGTGCCAGCAGTCGAATCCCTCTGGGGACAGATACGCAGTATTTT.